The 20 T cell receptor beta chains given below trace back to one sample, sequenced in a study of blood T cell repertoires in COVID-19. Clones were read by immunoSEQ multiplex PCR, and TCRdb kept only the in-frame ones, dropping some. The sample contains approximately 100,000 clones, roughly 88% of which appear only once. The sample consisted of peripheral blood. These receptor sequences come from a woman of 80 years or more with active or convalescent COVID-19.

The chain combines TRBV5-4 with TRBJ2-3, with 12 bases fitting TRBD1. From germline, CDR1 is SGHNT and CDR2 YYREEE (reference sequence). The length of the CDR3 is 15 residues. V was pared by 5 bases and J by 5 bases, with 6 bases of the junction left unmatched. The CDR3 region has the DNA TGTGCCAGCAGTTACGGGACAGGGGGCAGAGATACGCAGTATTTT. It is translated as CASSYGTGGRDTQYF.

The rearrangement uses TRBV5-1 and TRBJ2-5; 8 bases match TRBD2. V lost 4 bases to trimming and J lost 5 bases; unmatched junction nucleotides: 13. This CDR3 contains 16 residues. Per germline, CDR1 SGHRS and CDR2 YFSETQ. The CDR3 protein is CASSVSSSGRAETQYF. DNA of the CDR3: TGCGCCAGCAGCGTGAGCTCTAGCGGGCGCGCTGAGACCCAGTACTTC.

The J gene is TRBJ2-5, the V gene TRBV4-2; 10 nucleotides line up with TRBD2. The CDR3 has 15 amino acids. CDR1 is LGHNA, CDR2 YNFKEQ, per germline. V trimming: 0 bases; J trimming: 10 bases; junction bases outside the gene matches: 8. CDR3: CASSQDKREGGNQYF. The CDR3 region has the DNA TGTGCCAGCAGCCAAGACAAGCGGGAGGGAGGGAACCAGTACTTC.

CDR3 amino acids: CASTQTGGETQYF. The CDR3 region has the DNA TGTGCCAGCACTCAAACGGGGGGAGAGACCCAGTACTTC. The genes are TRBV11-2 and TRBJ2-5; 7 bases fit TRBD2. The ends lost 7 bases at V and 4 bases at J; junction bases unmatched: 6. The CDR3 loop spans 13 amino acids. Germline V gene data show CDR1 as SGHAT and CDR2 as FQNNGV.

This clone appeared a few times. This chain connects TRBV7-9 to TRBJ1-2; TRBD1 matches at 8 bases. The junction had 5 bases not matched to a gene; V was cut back by 7 bases and J by 1 base. CDR3 length: 14 residues. The germline V gene has CDR1 SEHNR and CDR2 FQNEAQ (reference sequence). The CDR3: CASKDRGFNYGYTF. As DNA, the CDR3 is TGTGCCAGCAAAGACAGGGGTTTTAACTATGGCTACACCTTC.

The genes are TRBV21-1 and TRBJ2-1; the DNA was not compared with TRBD2, the D call given in the table. TRBV21-1 is listed as a pseudogene. The CDR3 is 16 amino acids. In DNA, the CDR3 is TGTGCCAGCAGGGCTAAGCGGGAAGGCTCCTACAATGAGCAGTTCTTC. Its protein product is CASRAKREGSYNEQFF.

This sequence joins TRBV11-2 and TRBJ2-2; no clear D. This CDR3 region has 16 residues. Germline-derived CDR1 and CDR2 are SGHAT and FQNNGV. Trimming left V 1 base short and J 3 bases short, with 12 bases between. This chain's CDR3 is CASSLAFRFYTGELFF. The CDR3 DNA sequence: TGTGCCAGCAGCTTAGCATTCAGGTTCTACACCGGGGAGCTGTTTTTT. Full variable domain (outside the CDR3, taken from reference TRBV11-2 and TRBJ2-2): EAGVAQSPRYKIIEKRQSVAFWCNPISGHATLYWYQQILGQGPKLLIQFQNNGVVDDSQLPKDRFSAERLKGVDSTLKIQPAKLEDSAVYLCASSLAFRFYTGELFFGEGSRLTVL.

J is TRBJ1-1 and V is TRBV18; a possible D gene is TRBD1 (5 bases). The CDR3 has 19 amino acids. Germline loops: CDR1 KGHSH, CDR2 LQKENI. V was pared by 2 bases and J by 3 bases, with 25 bases between. CDR3 coding DNA: TGTGCCAGCTCACCATTCGTTGACTTTGGGGTCGGGGGAGACACTGAAGCTTTCTTT. Amino acids: CASSPFVDFGVGGDTEAFF.

In this sample, this clone turned up a few times. This rearrangement joins TRBV19 to TRBJ2-7, with TRBD1 identical over 9 bases. The CDR3 totals 14 residues. V shed 7 bases and J 1 base; nucleotides not matched to a gene: 5. The germline gives CDR1 LNHDA, CDR2 SQIVND (reference sequence). CDR3 DNA sequence: TGTGCCAGTACCCAGGGGACAGGGTCCTACGAGCAGTACTTC. The encoded protein is CASTQGTGSYEQYF. Complete variable domain (other parts from reference TRBV19 and TRBJ2-7): DGGITQSPKYLFRKEGQNVTLSCEQNLNHDAMYWYRQDPGQGLRLIYYSQIVNDFQKGDIAEGYSVSREKKESFPLTVTSAQKNPTAFYLCASTQGTGSYEQYFGPGTRLTVT.

Points on this clone: The junction and the germline gene differ at one end; a read error may be behind it. The J gene is TRBJ2-2, the V gene TRBV18; a possible D gene is TRBD2 (5 bases). This CDR3 region has 14 residues. CDR1 KGHSH and CDR2 LQKENI come from the germline V gene. CDR3 in DNA: TGTGCCAGCTCACCCGACACGAACACCGGGGAACTGTTTTTT. Translated: CASSPDTNTGELFF.

V usage is TRBV28 and J usage is TRBJ1-1, with 9 nucleotides matching TRBD1. The CDR3 loop spans 17 amino acids. V shed 6 bases, J shed 2 bases, and the junction held 13 bases outside the gene matches. CDR1 is MDHEN, CDR2 SYDVKM, per germline. The CDR3 loop reads CASSPDRGTGINTEAFF. CDR3 in DNA: TGTGCCAGCAGCCCCGACCGCGGGACAGGGATAAACACTGAAGCTTTCTTT.

This clone was detected only a few times. This chain joins TRBV6-5 and TRBJ1-6; D remains unclear. CDR1 is MNHEY, CDR2 SVGAGI, per germline. V was cut by 2 bases and J by 6 bases, with 5 bases left in between. CDR3 length: 13 residues. The CDR3 sequence: CASSYDFNSPLHF. CDR3 in DNA: TGTGCCAGCAGTTACGACTTTAATTCACCCCTCCACTTT.

The chain couples TRBV21-1 to TRBJ2-7; the table gives TRBD1 as D, unverified against the DNA. TRBV21-1 is a recognized pseudogene. The CDR3 sequence is 18 residues long. The CDR3 bases are TGTGCCAGCAGCAAACCTGAAGAGACAGGGGAAAGGCCTTACGAGCAGTACTTC. Encoded protein: CASSKPEETGERPYEQYF.

Only one count was recorded for this clone. CDR3 coding DNA: TGTGCCAGCAGTTACACGGCTAGCTCCTACGAGCAGTACTTC. Translation gives CASSYTASSYEQYF. The chain carries TRBV6-6 and TRBJ2-7; D uncertain. This CDR3 region has 14 residues. Germline CDR1 reads MNHNY; CDR2 reads SVGAGI (reference sequence). Trimming shortened V by 2 bases and J by 0 bases, and 8 bases separated the two germline ends.

This chain connects TRBV11-1 to TRBJ2-3; weak D call: TRBD1 (6 bases). CDR1 SGHAT and CDR2 FQDESV come from the germline V gene (reference sequence). The CDR3 covers 14 residues. Trimming shortened V by 3 bases and J by 0 bases, and 7 bases separated the two germline ends. CDR3 in amino acids: CASSLDRSTDTQYF. As DNA, the CDR3 is TGTGCCAGCAGCTTGGACAGAAGCACAGATACGCAGTATTTT.

The chain employs TRBV4-2 and TRBJ2-7; 8 bases line up with TRBD1. Germline assignment: CDR1 LGHNA and CDR2 YNFKEQ. The CDR3 extends over 14 amino acids. Trimming at V came to 0 bases and at J to 5 bases, leaving 3 bases not matched to a gene. CDR3 residues: CASSQDSDRDEQYF. In DNA form, the CDR3 reads TGTGCCAGCAGCCAAGATTCGGACAGGGACGAGCAGTACTTC.

The gene calls are TRBV7-6 and TRBJ1-6; TRBD1 might be the D (6 bases). V lost 4 bases to trimming and J lost 5 bases, with 12 bases between them. Per the germline V gene, CDR1 is SGHVS and CDR2 is FNYEAQ. The CDR3 consists of 15 residues. CDR3 protein: CASSSRTVDNSPLHF. The CDR3 coding sequence is TGTGCCAGCAGCTCTAGGACAGTAGATAATTCACCCCTCCACTTT.

The chain combines TRBV2 with TRBJ1-2; 11 bases are a match to TRBD1. Trimming cost V 6 bases and J 2 bases; bases outside gene matches: 11. CDR1 is SNHLY, CDR2 FYNNEI, per germline. The CDR3 is made up of 17 amino acids. CDR3 residues: CASRDGQGALVNYGYTF. The CDR3 coding sequence is TGTGCCAGCAGAGACGGACAGGGGGCATTAGTCAACTATGGCTACACCTTC.

There are a few counts of this clone. The chain combines TRBV19 with TRBJ1-6; 9 bases fit TRBD1. Trimming cost V 5 bases and J 7 bases; bases outside gene matches: 6. CDR1 and CDR2 (germline): LNHDA, SQIVND (reference sequence). The CDR3 consists of 15 residues. CDR3 sequence: CASSFGQGLNSPLHF. The CDR3 DNA sequence: TGTGCCAGTAGTTTCGGACAGGGGCTAAATTCACCCCTCCACTTT.

The V gene is TRBV2, the J gene TRBJ1-4; TRBD1 matches 9 bases. Trimming cost V 6 bases and J 6 bases; bases outside gene matches: 5. The CDR3 length is 14 residues. Germline assignment: CDR1 SNHLY and CDR2 FYNNEI. The CDR3 bases are TGTGCCAGCAGCCCACGGGACAGGGATGAAAAACTGTTTTTT. Protein: CASSPRDRDEKLFF.